What follows describes a single T cell receptor (beta chain). Germline V gene lookup returns CDR1 WSHSY and CDR2 SAAADI. The V and J ends lost 4 bases and 9 bases respectively, with 14 bases between them. The CDR3 runs to 13 residues. This record belongs to a study of T cell responses to AZD1222 COVID-19 vaccine. TCRdb's table, derived via immunoSEQ multiplex PCR, lists solely in-frame clones and lacks some. The sample has roughly 150,000 clones, approximately 90% seen once; the top ten hold just under 2%. This specimen was peripheral blood, taken 28 days after the second AZD1222 dose. This clonotype originated in an adult who received the AZD1222 COVID-19 vaccine. The chain joins TRBV10-2 to TRBJ2-3, with D possibly being TRBD1 (5 bases). CDR3 coding DNA: TGCGCCAGCAGTGGTGGGGCTCCGGACACGCAGTATTTT. It translates to CASSGGAPDTQYF.